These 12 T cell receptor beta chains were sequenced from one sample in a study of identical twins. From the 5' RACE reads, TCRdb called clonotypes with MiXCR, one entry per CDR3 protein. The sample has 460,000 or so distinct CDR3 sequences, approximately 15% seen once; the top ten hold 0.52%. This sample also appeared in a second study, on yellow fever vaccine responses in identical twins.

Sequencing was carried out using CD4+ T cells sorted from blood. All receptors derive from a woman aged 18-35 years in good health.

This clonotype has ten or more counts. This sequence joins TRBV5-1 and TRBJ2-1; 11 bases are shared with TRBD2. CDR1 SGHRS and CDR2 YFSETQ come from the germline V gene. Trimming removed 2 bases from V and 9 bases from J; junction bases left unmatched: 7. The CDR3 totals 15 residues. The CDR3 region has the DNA TGCGCCAGCAGCTTTTCGCCTAGCGGGGGGTCTGAGCAGTTCTTC. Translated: CASSFSPSGGSEQFF. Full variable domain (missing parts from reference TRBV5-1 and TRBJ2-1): KAGVTQTPRYLIKTRGQQVTLSCSPISGHRSVSWYQQTPGQGLQFLFEYFSETQRNKGNFPGRFSGRQFSNSRSEMNVSTLELGDSALYLCASSFSPSGGSEQFFGPGTRLTVL.

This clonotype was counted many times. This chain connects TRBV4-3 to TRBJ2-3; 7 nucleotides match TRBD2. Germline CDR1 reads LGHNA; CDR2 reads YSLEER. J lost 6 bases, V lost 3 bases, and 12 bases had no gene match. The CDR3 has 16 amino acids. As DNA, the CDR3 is TGCGCCAGCAGCCACGAGACTAGCTGGTTAGAGGATACGCAGTATTTT. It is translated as CASSHETSWLEDTQYF.

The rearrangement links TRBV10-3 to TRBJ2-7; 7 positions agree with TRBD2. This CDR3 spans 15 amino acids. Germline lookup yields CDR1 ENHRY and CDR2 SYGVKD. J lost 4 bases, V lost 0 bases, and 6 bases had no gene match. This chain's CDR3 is CAISESDTGGYEQYF. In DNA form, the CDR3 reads TGTGCCATCAGTGAGTCGGATACCGGGGGGTACGAGCAGTACTTC.

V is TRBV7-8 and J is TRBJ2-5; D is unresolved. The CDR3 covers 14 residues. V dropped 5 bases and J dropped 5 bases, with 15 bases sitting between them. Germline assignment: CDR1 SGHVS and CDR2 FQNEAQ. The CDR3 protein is CASSQRPRVETQYF. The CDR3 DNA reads TGTGCCAGCAGCCAGAGGCCTAGGGTTGAGACCCAGTACTTC.

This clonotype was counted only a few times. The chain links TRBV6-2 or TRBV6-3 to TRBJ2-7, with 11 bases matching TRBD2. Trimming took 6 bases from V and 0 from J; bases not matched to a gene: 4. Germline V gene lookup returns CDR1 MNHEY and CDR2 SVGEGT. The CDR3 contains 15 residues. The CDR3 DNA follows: TGTGCCAGCAGGCAAACTAGCGGGAGCTCCTACGAGCAGTACTTC. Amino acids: CASRQTSGSSYEQYF.

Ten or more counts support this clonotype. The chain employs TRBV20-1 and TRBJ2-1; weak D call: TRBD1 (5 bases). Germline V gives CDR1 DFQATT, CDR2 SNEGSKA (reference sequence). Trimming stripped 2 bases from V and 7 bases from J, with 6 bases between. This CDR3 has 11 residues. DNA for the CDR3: TGCAGTGCTAGAAGGGGTAATGAGCAGTTCTTC. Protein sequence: CSARRGNEQFF.

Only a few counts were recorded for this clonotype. CDR3 amino acids: CASRPGLDPHNEQFF. The CDR3 nucleotides read TGCGCCAGCAGGCCGGGACTAGACCCCCACAATGAGCAGTTCTTC. V is TRBV10-2 and J is TRBJ2-1, with 8 nucleotides matching TRBD2. In germline, CDR1 is WSHSY, CDR2 SAAADI. With 6 bases clipped from V and 5 bases from J, the junction kept 9 bases outside the gene matches. The CDR3 is made up of 15 amino acids.

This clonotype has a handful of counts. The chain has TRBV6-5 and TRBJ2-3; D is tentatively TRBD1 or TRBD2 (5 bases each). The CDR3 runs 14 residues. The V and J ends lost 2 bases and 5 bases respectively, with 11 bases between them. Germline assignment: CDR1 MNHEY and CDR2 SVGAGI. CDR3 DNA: TGTGCCAGCAGTTACGGGGGTGAGGGAGATACGCAGTATTTT. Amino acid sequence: CASSYGGEGDTQYF.

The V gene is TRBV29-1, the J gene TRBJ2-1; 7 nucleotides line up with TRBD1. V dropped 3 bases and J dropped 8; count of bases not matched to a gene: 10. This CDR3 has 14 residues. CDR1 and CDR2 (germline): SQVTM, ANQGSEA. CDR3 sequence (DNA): TGCAGCGTTGAGTCTCCAGGGGGAATAGATGAGCAGTTCTTC. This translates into CSVESPGGIDEQFF.

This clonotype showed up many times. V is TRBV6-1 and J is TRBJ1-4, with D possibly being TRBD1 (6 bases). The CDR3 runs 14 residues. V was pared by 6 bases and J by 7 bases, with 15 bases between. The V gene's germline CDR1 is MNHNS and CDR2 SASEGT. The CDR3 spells CASSKQGGAEKLFF. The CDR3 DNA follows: TGTGCCAGCAGCAAACAGGGCGGTGCTGAAAAACTGTTTTTT.

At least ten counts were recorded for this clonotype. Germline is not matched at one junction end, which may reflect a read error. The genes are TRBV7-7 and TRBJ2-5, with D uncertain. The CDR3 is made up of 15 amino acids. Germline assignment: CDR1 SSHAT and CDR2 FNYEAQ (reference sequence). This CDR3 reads CASSWAPDPQETQYF. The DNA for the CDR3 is TGTGCTAGCAGCTGGGCTCCGGACCCACAAGAGACCCAGTACTTC.

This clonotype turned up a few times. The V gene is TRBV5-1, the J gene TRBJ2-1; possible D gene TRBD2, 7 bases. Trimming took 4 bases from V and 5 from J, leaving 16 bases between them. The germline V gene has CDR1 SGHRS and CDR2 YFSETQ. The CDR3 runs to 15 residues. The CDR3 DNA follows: TGCGCCAGCAGCGGGGGGGCAGGGATGAACAATGAGCAGTTCTTC. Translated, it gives CASSGGAGMNNEQFF.